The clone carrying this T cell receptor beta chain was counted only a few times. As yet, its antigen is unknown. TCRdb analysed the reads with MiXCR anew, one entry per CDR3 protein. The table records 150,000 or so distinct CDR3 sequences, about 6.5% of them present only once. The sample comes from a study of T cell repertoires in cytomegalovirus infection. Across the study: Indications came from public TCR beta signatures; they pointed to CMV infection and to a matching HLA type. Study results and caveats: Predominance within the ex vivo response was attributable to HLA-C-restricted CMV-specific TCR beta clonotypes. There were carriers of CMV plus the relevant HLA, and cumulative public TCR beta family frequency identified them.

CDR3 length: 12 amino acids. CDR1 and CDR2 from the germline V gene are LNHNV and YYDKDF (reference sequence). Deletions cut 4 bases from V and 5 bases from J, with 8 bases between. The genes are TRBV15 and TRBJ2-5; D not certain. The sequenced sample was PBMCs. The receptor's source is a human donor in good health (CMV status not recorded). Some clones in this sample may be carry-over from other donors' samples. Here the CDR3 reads CATSTAEETQYF. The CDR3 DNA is TGTGCCACCAGCACTGCTGAGGAGACCCAGTACTTC.